The 2 T cell receptor beta chains given below trace back to one sample, sequenced in a study of beta chain features in type 1 diabetes. Antigens for these TCRs are unknown. Broader study findings: TCRB CDR3s were moderately but significantly shorter in Type 1 diabetes patients in all four CD4+ subsets.

What was sequenced were expressed TCRB transcripts, since all of the isolated RNA had been reverse transcribed. Profiling relied on immunoSEQ multiplex PCR, and the TCRdb table lists in-frame clones only, not all of them. The table records tens of thousands of clones, under 75% of them present only once. Source material: stem cell memory CD4+ T cells from blood. These receptors all stem from a man aged 18 to 30 with type 1 diabetes.

This rearrangement joins TRBV7-6 to TRBJ1-5; 7 bases are a match to TRBD1. Germline assignment: CDR1 SGHVS and CDR2 FNYEAQ. The length of the CDR3 is 15 residues. V lost 4 bases, J lost 9 bases, and 12 bases stayed unmatched. This CDR3 reads CASSSQDRRFGPQHF. CDR3 DNA: TGTGCCAGCAGCTCCCAGGACAGGAGATTCGGGCCCCAGCATTTT.

The chain uses TRBV28 and TRBJ1-2; 7 bases match TRBD1. There are 17 residues in the CDR3. Germline V gives CDR1 MDHEN, CDR2 SYDVKM. V gave up 6 bases and J gave up 0 bases; unmatched junction bases: 13. CDR3 in amino acids: CASRYPQGKAANYGYTF. Written as DNA, the CDR3 is TGTGCCAGCAGATACCCACAGGGGAAGGCCGCTAACTATGGCTACACCTTC.